This entry lists 17 T cell receptor beta chains sequenced from one sample in a study of identical twins. MiXCR, applied by TCRdb to the 5' RACE reads, yields one record per CDR3 protein. Seen here are a few hundred thousand distinct CDR3 sequences, roughly 8.6% observed once, and the top ten hold around 2.1%. This same sample was also taken into another study, of yellow fever vaccine responses in identical twins.

The sequenced sample consisted of memory (CD45RO+) T cells sorted from blood. These receptors originate from a woman aged 18 to 35 in good health.

The table lists this clonotype with many counts. The chain uses TRBV11-2 and TRBJ2-1; 8 bases are shared with TRBD2. With 5 bases clipped from V and 1 base from J, the junction kept 7 bases outside the gene matches. CDR3 size: 16 residues. The germline V gene has CDR1 SGHAT and CDR2 FQNNGV. CDR3 DNA: TGTGCCAGCAGCCGCGGAGTAGCGGGGTCCTACAATGAGCAGTTCTTC. This codes for CASSRGVAGSYNEQFF.

This chain uses TRBV6-1 with TRBJ2-1, with 9 bases fitting TRBD1. This CDR3 comprises 15 residues. V lost 4 bases, J lost 7 bases, and 8 bases stayed unmatched. Germline V CDR1 and CDR2: MNHNS, SASEGT. The CDR3 loop is CASSGQRTGDNEQFF. In DNA form, the CDR3 reads TGTGCCAGCAGTGGACAGCGGACAGGGGATAATGAGCAGTTCTTC.

This clonotype was observed a few times. The chain joins TRBV29-1 to TRBJ1-5, with 8 positions matching TRBD1. V gave up 4 bases and J gave up 4 bases; unmatched junction bases: 3. This CDR3 region has 13 residues. Germline V gives CDR1 SQVTM, CDR2 ANQGSEA. The CDR3 region is CSVGWTGNQPQHF. For the CDR3, the DNA is TGCAGCGTTGGATGGACAGGGAATCAGCCCCAGCATTTT. Together with reference TRBV29-1 and TRBJ1-5, the CDR3 gives the full variable domain: SAVISQKPSRDICQRGTSLTIQCQVDSQVTMMFWYRQQPGQSLTLIATANQGSEATYESGFVIDKFPISRPNLTFSTLTVSNMSPEDSSIYLCSVGWTGNQPQHFGDGTRLSIL.

This clonotype was counted only a few times. The rearrangement links TRBV3-1 to TRBJ2-6; a weak D match, TRBD1 (5 bases). The CDR3 is 16 residues long. The V end was cut by 4 bases, the J end by 0 bases, with 10 bases between. Germline CDR1 and CDR2: LGHDT and YNNKEL (reference sequence). CDR3: CASSRGSLSGANVLTF. For the CDR3, the DNA is TGTGCCAGCAGCCGGGGCAGCCTCTCTGGGGCCAACGTCCTGACTTTC.

This chain links TRBV28 with TRBJ1-2, with TRBD1 identical over 7 bases. The CDR3 loop spans 14 amino acids. Trimming removed 5 bases from V and 7 bases from J; junction bases left unmatched: 10. Per the germline V gene, CDR1 is MDHEN and CDR2 is SYDVKM. CDR3 coding DNA: TGTGCCAGCAGTCCCCACAGGGGACGAAGTGGCTACACCTTC. Its translation is CASSPHRGRSGYTF.

The chain carries TRBV18 and TRBJ2-1; D may match TRBD1 or TRBD2 (5 bases each). V was shortened by 3 bases and J by 6 bases, with 12 bases between the two germline ends. The CDR3 runs to 14 residues. Looked up from germline, CDR1 is KGHSH and CDR2 is LQKENI. The CDR3 here is CASSPTGRGNEQFF. The CDR3 DNA sequence: TGTGCCAGCTCACCGACGGGAAGGGGCAATGAGCAGTTCTTC.

This clonotype was counted ten times or more. The V call is TRBV2, the J call TRBJ1-6, with D perhaps matching TRBD1 (6 bases). V was pared by 6 bases and J by 10 bases, with 13 bases between. The CDR3 totals 13 residues. Germline CDR1 reads SNHLY; CDR2 reads FYNNEI. CDR3 amino acids: CASSKDRSSPLHF. The CDR3, as DNA: TGTGCCAGCAGCAAGGACAGAAGCTCACCCCTCCACTTT.

A few counts support this clonotype. The chain has TRBV18 and TRBJ2-6; tentatively, D is TRBD1 (6 bases). This CDR3 comprises 16 residues. V dropped 5 bases and J dropped 0 bases, with 11 bases sitting between them. Germline assignment: CDR1 KGHSH and CDR2 LQKENI. The CDR3 reads CASSSDSFSGANVLTF. The CDR3 DNA reads TGTGCCAGCTCATCGGACAGTTTCTCTGGGGCCAACGTCCTGACTTTC.

This clonotype has ten or more counts. The gene calls are TRBV6-2 or TRBV6-3 and TRBJ1-5, with D hard to call. The length of the CDR3 is 15 residues. V dropped 2 bases and J dropped 2 bases, with 10 bases sitting between them. Germline V gene data show CDR1 as MNHEY and CDR2 as SVGEGT. Written as DNA, the CDR3 is TGTGCCAGCAGTTACAGTGGAGACGGCAATCAGCCCCAGCATTTT. Amino acids: CASSYSGDGNQPQHF.

In its sample, this clonotype was seen a few times. This CDR3 reads CASSYGTGGTGELFF. CDR3 sequence (DNA): TGTGCCAGCAGTTACGGGACAGGGGGTACCGGGGAGCTGTTTTTT. The chain has TRBV6-5 and TRBJ2-2; 11 nucleotides line up with TRBD1. There are 15 residues in the CDR3. With 2 bases clipped from V and 5 bases from J, the junction kept 1 base outside the gene matches. The germline V gene encodes CDR1 MNHEY and CDR2 SVGAGI.

The CDR3 is CASGHRVYGYTF. DNA for the CDR3: TGTGCCAGCGGACACAGGGTCTATGGCTACACCTTC. The chain uses TRBV27 and TRBJ1-2; maybe TRBD1 (6 bases). This CDR3 is 12 amino acids long. The germline V gene encodes CDR1 MNHEY and CDR2 SMNVEV (reference sequence). V lost 8 bases to trimming and J lost 4 bases, with 11 bases between them.

The rearrangement links TRBV20-1 to TRBJ1-5; a possible D gene is TRBD1 (6 bases). Germline V gene lookup returns CDR1 DFQATT and CDR2 SNEGSKA (reference sequence). Trimming took off 6 bases at V and 2 bases at J, with 8 bases between the two ends. The CDR3 runs 12 residues. The CDR3 bases are TGCAGTGCACAGGGAGGCAATCAGCCCCAGCATTTT. The encoded protein is CSAQGGNQPQHF.

This clonotype was detected many times. The chain recombines TRBV28 with TRBJ2-2, with TRBD2 identical over 8 bases. The CDR3 is 19 residues long. V shed 5 bases, J shed 3 bases, and the junction held 17 bases outside the gene matches. Looked up from germline, CDR1 is MDHEN and CDR2 is SYDVKM. CDR3 in amino acids: CASSTPRAGEVVDTGELFF. CDR3 DNA sequence: TGTGCCAGCAGTACCCCTCGAGCGGGAGAGGTTGTGGACACCGGGGAGCTGTTTTTT.

In this sample, this clonotype turned up many times. This chain links TRBV3-1 with TRBJ2-4; the D gene is possibly TRBD1 (5 bases). The CDR3 loop spans 16 amino acids. CDR1 LGHDT and CDR2 YNNKEL come from the germline V gene (reference sequence). Trimming removed 1 base at V and 1 base at J, with 11 bases between. The CDR3 nucleotides are TGTGCCAGCAGCCAAGGGACCCAGGGTGCCAAAAACATTCAGTACTTC. It encodes CASSQGTQGAKNIQYF.

This clonotype was picked up many times. The J gene is TRBJ2-6, the V gene TRBV6-1, with no clear D. CDR3 length equals 15 residues. The germline gives CDR1 MNHNS, CDR2 SASEGT. V was cut by 5 bases and J by 0 bases, with 8 bases left in between. The CDR3 DNA is TGTGCCAGCAGTCCATTTAACTCTGGGGCCAACGTCCTGACTTTC. Its translation: CASSPFNSGANVLTF.

This rearrangement joins TRBV4-1 to TRBJ2-7, with 8 bases identical to TRBD2. Germline CDR1 reads MGHRA; CDR2 reads YSYEKL. This CDR3 spans 15 amino acids. V lost 2 bases and J lost 5; bases outside the gene matches: 8. For the CDR3, the DNA is TGCGCCAGCAGCCAACTTGGACTAGCTATTGACGAGCAGTACTTC. Its protein product is CASSQLGLAIDEQYF.

The V and J genes are TRBV5-5 and TRBJ1-4; weak D call: TRBD1 (6 bases). The CDR3 is 15 residues long. The germline V gene has CDR1 SGHKS and CDR2 YYEKEE (reference sequence). V dropped 5 bases and J dropped 0 bases, with 11 bases sitting between them. CDR3 protein: CASRKQGPTNEKLFF. For the CDR3, the DNA is TGTGCCAGCAGAAAACAGGGTCCAACTAATGAAAAACTGTTTTTT.